What follows are 3 T cell receptor beta chains derived from one specimen sequenced in a study of cytomegalovirus exposure and HLA in healthy donors. A multiplex PCR was run with 60 Vbeta primers and 13 Jbeta primers. Generated by immunoSEQ multiplex PCR, the TCRdb table keeps only in-frame clones and is missing some. Among about 130,000 clones listed, 70% to 80% were seen once. Material for sequencing was PBMCs. These receptors came from a human donor in good health.

The chain has TRBV27 and TRBJ1-4; possible D gene TRBD1, 5 bases. Germline V CDR1 and CDR2: MNHEY, SMNVEV (reference sequence). Trimming pared 2 bases from V and 11 bases from J, leaving 15 bases between. CDR3 length equals 14 residues. Here the CDR3 reads CASSLRGRREKLFF. The CDR3 DNA sequence: TGTGCCAGCAGTTTACGGGGCAGGAGGGAGAAACTGTTTTTT.

This clone was detected only a few times. This sequence joins TRBV7-2 and TRBJ2-7, with TRBD2 identical over 9 bases. After removal of 5 bases from V and 4 bases from J, the junction contained 12 bases not matched to a gene. Germline loops: CDR1 SGHTA, CDR2 FQGNSA. There are 16 residues in the CDR3. The DNA for the CDR3 is TGTGCCAGCAGCCCCCAGTTGCGGGGGGGCTCATACGAGCAGTACTTC. Translation: CASSPQLRGGSYEQYF.

This clone was detected once. This chain links TRBV18 with TRBJ1-2; 8 bases are a match to TRBD1. The V gene end was trimmed by 5 bases and the J gene end by 3 bases; junction bases not matched to a gene: 8. The CDR3 loop spans 15 amino acids. CDR1 and CDR2 (germline): KGHSH, LQKENI. CDR3 region: CASSSQQGVDYGYTF. The CDR3 DNA reads as TGTGCCAGCTCATCGCAACAGGGGGTAGACTATGGCTACACCTTC.